This T cell receptor beta chain was sequenced during a study of CD8+CD57+ T cells in acquired aplastic anemia. The wider study: The sorted CD4+ and CD8+ cells yielded an average approximately 3.2 ug of DNA.

Genomic DNA, serving as template, underwent TCR beta VDJ and CDR3 profiling. TCRdb ran MiXCR on the reads and lists one entry per CDR3 protein. Among fewer than 250,000 distinct CDR3 sequences, around 50% were seen once, and the ten largest hold approximately 15%. This clonotype showed up just once. V was pared by 8 bases and J by 6 bases, with 9 bases of the junction left unmatched. The CDR3 consists of 14 residues. Germline V gives CDR1 MGHDK, CDR2 SYGVNS. The chain couples TRBV25-1 to TRBJ2-1; 8 bases match TRBD1. The clonotype originates from a human donor in good health, serving as a control. Input material: sorted CD4+, CD8+, or CD8+CD57+ T cells (not recorded which) from PBMCs. This CDR3 reads CASLRDRIGNEQFF. For the CDR3, the DNA is TGTGCCAGCCTTCGGGACAGGATTGGCAATGAGCAGTTCTTC.